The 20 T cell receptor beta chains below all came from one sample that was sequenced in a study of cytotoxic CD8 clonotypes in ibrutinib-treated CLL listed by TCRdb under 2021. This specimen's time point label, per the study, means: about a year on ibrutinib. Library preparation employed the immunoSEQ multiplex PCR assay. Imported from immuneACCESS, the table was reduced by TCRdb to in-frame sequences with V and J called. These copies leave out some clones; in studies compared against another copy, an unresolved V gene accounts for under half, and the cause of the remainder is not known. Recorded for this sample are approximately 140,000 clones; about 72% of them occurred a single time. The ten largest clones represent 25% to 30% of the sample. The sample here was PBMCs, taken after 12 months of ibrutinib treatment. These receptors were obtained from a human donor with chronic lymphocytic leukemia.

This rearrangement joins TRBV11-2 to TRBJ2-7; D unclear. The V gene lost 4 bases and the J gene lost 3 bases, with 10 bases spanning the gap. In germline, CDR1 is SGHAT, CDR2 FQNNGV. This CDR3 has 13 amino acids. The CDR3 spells CASSSQDGYEQYF. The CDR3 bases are TGTGCCAGCAGCTCTCAGGACGGCTACGAGCAGTACTTC.

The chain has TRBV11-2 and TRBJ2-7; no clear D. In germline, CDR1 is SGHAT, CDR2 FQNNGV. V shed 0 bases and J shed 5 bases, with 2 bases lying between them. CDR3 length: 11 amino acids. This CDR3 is CASSLEDEQYF. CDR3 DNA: TGTGCCAGCAGCTTAGAGGACGAGCAGTACTTC.

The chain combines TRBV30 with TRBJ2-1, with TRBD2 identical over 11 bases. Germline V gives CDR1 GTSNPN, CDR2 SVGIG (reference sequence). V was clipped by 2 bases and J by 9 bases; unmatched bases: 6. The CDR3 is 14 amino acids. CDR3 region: CAWSTSGRGLEQFF. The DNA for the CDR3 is TGTGCCTGGAGTACTAGCGGGAGAGGCCTTGAGCAGTTCTTC.

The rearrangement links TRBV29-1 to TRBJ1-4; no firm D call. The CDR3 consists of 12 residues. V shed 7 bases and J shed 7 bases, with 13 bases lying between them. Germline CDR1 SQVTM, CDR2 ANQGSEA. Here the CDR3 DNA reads TGCAGCGCGGGTCGGGGAGGTGAAAAACTGTTTTTT. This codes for CSAGRGGEKLFF.

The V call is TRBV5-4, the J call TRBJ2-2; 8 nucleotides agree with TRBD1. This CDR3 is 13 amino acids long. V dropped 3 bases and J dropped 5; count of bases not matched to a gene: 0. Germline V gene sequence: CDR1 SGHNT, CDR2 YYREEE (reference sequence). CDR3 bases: TGTGCCAGCAGCTGGACAGGGACCGGGGAGCTGTTTTTT. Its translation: CASSWTGTGELFF.

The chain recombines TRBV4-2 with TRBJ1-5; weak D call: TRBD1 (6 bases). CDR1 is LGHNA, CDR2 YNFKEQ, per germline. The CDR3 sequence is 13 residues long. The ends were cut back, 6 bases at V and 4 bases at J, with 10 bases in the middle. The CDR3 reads CASSGQPNQPQHF. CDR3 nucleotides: TGTGCCAGCAGTGGACAGCCTAATCAGCCCCAGCATTTT.

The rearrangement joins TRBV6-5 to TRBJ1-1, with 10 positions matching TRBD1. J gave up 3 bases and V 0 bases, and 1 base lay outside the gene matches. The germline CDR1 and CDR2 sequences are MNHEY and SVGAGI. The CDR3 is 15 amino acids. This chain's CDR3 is CASSYSGTGDTEAFF. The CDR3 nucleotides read TGTGCCAGCAGTTACTCCGGGACAGGGGACACTGAAGCTTTCTTT.

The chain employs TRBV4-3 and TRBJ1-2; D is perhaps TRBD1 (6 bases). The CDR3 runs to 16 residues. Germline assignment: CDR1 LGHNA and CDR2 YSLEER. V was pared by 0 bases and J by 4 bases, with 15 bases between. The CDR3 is CASSQDAGGLGYGYTF. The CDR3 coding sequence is TGCGCCAGCAGCCAAGACGCGGGGGGCTTGGGCTATGGCTACACCTTC.

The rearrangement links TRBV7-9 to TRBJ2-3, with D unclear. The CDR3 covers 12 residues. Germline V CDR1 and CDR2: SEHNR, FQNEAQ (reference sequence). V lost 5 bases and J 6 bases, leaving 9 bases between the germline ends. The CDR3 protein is CASSPLSDTQYF. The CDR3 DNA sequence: TGTGCCAGCAGCCCCCTATCTGATACGCAGTATTTT.

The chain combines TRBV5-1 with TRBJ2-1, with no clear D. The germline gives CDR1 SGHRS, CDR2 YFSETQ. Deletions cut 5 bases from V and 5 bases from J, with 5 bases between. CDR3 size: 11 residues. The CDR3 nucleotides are TGCGCCAGCAGTTATGACAATGAGCAGTTCTTC. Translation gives CASSYDNEQFF.

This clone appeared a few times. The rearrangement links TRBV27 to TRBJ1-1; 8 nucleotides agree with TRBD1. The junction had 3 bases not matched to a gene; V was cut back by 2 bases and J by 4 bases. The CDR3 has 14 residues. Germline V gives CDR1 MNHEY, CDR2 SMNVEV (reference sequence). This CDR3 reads CASSLDRGPTEAFF. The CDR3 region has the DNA TGTGCCAGCAGTTTAGACAGGGGACCCACTGAAGCTTTCTTT.

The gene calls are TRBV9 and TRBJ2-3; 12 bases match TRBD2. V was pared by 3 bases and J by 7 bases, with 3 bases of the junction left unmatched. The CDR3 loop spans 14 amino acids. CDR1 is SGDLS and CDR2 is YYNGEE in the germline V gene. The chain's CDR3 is CASSGTSGVNTQYF. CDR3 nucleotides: TGTGCCAGCAGCGGGACTAGCGGGGTAAATACGCAGTATTTT. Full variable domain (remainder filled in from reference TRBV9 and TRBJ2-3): DSGVTQTPKHLITATGQRVTLRCSPRSGDLSVYWYQQSLDQGLQFLIQYYNGEERAKGNILERFSAQQFPDLHSELNLSSLELGDSALYFCASSGTSGVNTQYFGPGTRLTVL.

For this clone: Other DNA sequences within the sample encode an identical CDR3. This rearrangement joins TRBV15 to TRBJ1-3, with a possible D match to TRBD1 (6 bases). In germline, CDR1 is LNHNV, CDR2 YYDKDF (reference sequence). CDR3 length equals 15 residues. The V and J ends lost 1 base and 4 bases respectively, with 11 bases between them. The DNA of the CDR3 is TGTGCCACCAGCAGAGTCAGGGGTTCAGGAAACACCATATATTTT. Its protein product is CATSRVRGSGNTIYF.

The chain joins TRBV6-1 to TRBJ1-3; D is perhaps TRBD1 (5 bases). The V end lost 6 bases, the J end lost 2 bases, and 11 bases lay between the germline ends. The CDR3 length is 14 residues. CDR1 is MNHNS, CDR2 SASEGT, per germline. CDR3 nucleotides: TGTGCCAGCAGGCAAGGGGACCCTGGAAACACCATATATTTT. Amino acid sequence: CASRQGDPGNTIYF.

As DNA, the CDR3 is TGTGCCAGCAGCTCGGGGGGACAGCAAGAGACCCAGTACTTC. Its protein product is CASSSGGQQETQYF. J is TRBJ2-5 and V is TRBV11-3; D is possibly TRBD1 or TRBD2 (7 bases each). V shed 4 bases and J shed 2 bases, with 11 bases lying between them. CDR1 is SGHNT, CDR2 YENEEA, per germline. This CDR3 is built from 14 residues. The full variable domain, its missing parts supplied by reference TRBV11-3 and TRBJ2-5, is EAGVVQSPRYKIIEKKQPVAFWCNPISGHNTLYWYLQNLGQGPELLIRYENEEAVDDSQLPKDRFSAERLKGVDSTLKIQPAELGDSAVYLCASSSGGQQETQYFGPGTRLLVL.

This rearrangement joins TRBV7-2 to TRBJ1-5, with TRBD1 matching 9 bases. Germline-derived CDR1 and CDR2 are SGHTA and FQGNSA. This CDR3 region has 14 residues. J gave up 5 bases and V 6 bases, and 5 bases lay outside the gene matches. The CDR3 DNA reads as TGTGCCAGCAGTAAAAGACAGGGGGATCAGCCCCAGCATTTT. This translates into CASSKRQGDQPQHF.

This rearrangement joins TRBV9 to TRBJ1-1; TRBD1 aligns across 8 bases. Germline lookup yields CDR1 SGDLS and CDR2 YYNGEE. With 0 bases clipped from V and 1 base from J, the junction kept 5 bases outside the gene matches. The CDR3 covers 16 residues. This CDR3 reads CASSVGAGTGNTEAFF. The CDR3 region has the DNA TGTGCCAGCAGCGTAGGAGCCGGGACAGGGAACACTGAAGCTTTCTTT.

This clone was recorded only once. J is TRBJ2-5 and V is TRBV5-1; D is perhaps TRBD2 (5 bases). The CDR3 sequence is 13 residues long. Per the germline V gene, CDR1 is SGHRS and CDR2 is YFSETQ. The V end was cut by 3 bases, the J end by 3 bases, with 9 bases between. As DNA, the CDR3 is TGCGCCAGCAGCTCGGGAACAGAAGAGACCCAGTACTTC. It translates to CASSSGTEETQYF.

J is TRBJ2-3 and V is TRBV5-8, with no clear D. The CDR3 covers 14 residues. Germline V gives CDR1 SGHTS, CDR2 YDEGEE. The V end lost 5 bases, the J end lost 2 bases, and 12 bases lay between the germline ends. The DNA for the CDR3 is TGTGCCAGCAGACACGCGTCTCTCACAGATACGCAGTATTTT. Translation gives CASRHASLTDTQYF.

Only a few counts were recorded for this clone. CDR3 nucleotide sequence: TGTGCCACCAGCAGAGGGGACAGGGGGAATGAGCAGTTCTTC. Protein product: CATSRGDRGNEQFF. This chain links TRBV15 with TRBJ2-1; 11 bases are shared with TRBD1. Trimming at V came to 1 base and at J to 7 bases, leaving 0 bases not matched to a gene. Per the germline V gene, CDR1 is LNHNV and CDR2 is YYDKDF (reference sequence). The CDR3 is 14 amino acids.